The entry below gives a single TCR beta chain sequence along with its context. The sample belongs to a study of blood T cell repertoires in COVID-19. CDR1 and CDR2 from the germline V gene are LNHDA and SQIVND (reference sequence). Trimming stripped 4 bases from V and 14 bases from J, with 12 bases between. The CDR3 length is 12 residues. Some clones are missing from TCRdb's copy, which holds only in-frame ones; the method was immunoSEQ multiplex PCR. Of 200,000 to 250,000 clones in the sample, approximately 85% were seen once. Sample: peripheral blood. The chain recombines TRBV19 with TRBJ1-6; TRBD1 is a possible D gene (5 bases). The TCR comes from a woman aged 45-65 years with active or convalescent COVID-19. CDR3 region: CASSNGFRALHF. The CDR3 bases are TGTGCCAGTAGTAACGGGTTCAGGGCCCTCCACTTT.